The 30 T cell receptor beta chains below were found in one sample sequenced in a study of blood T cell repertoires in COVID-19. The repertoire was sequenced with immunoSEQ multiplex PCR; TCRdb's copy has only in-frame clones and lacks some. The data hold some 430,000 clones, with 90% observed a single time. The sample comprised PBMCs or T cells enriched from blood (not recorded which). These receptors all come from a young man who had recovered from COVID-19.

This chain links TRBV18 with TRBJ1-1, with D possibly matching TRBD1 (5 bases). Germline V gives CDR1 KGHSH, CDR2 LQKENI. The germline V and J ends were trimmed by 2 bases and 6 bases, with 13 bases remaining between them. CDR3 size: 14 residues. CDR3 bases: TGTGCCAGCTCACCAGGGGGGGAGTGGGCTGAAGCTTTCTTT. The encoded protein is CASSPGGEWAEAFF.

This rearrangement joins TRBV2 to TRBJ1-3; 7 nucleotides agree with TRBD1. In germline, CDR1 is SNHLY, CDR2 FYNNEI. With 8 bases clipped from V and 6 bases from J, the junction kept 22 bases outside the gene matches. The CDR3 consists of 18 residues. CDR3 residues: CASGTTRGPRGPKNTIYF. The CDR3 bases are TGTGCCAGCGGAACGACGAGGGGGCCGAGGGGACCCAAAAACACCATATATTTT.

V and J are TRBV30 and TRBJ2-3, with D maybe TRBD1 (5 bases). V gave up 3 bases and J gave up 2 bases, with 15 bases separating them. This CDR3 is 15 amino acids long. Germline CDR1 and CDR2: GTSNPN and SVGIG (reference sequence). The CDR3 is CAWSPMGLDTDTQYF. CDR3 in DNA: TGTGCCTGGAGCCCTATGGGGCTGGACACAGATACGCAGTATTTT.

J is TRBJ1-5 and V is TRBV5-1; TRBD1 matches 7 bases. Germline V gene sequence: CDR1 SGHRS, CDR2 YFSETQ. V shed 7 bases and J 0 bases; nucleotides not matched to a gene: 13. The CDR3 sequence is 17 residues long. The CDR3: CASPHKGTVNSNQPQHF. In DNA, the CDR3 is TGCGCCAGCCCACATAAAGGGACAGTCAATAGCAATCAGCCCCAGCATTTT.

The genes are TRBV2 and TRBJ1-5; 12 nucleotides line up with TRBD1. The CDR3 spans 16 residues. V trimming: 3 bases; J trimming: 6 bases; junction bases outside the gene matches: 6. The germline V gene encodes CDR1 SNHLY and CDR2 FYNNEI. The DNA for the CDR3 is TGTGCCAGCAGTGATCCGGGACAGGGGGCGCGTCAGCCCCAGCATTTT. This sequence encodes CASSDPGQGARQPQHF.

In its sample, this clone was seen once. The gene calls are TRBV11-3 and TRBJ2-7; TRBD1 agrees at 10 bases. V lost 0 bases to trimming and J lost 7 bases; unmatched junction nucleotides: 9. This CDR3 has 16 residues. From germline, CDR1 is SGHNT and CDR2 YENEEA. This chain's CDR3 is CASSLDDAGQGLEQYF. For the CDR3, the DNA is TGTGCCAGCAGCTTAGATGATGCGGGACAGGGGTTGGAGCAGTACTTC.

The J gene is TRBJ2-1, the V gene TRBV27; the match to TRBD2 covers 11 bases. This CDR3 has 17 amino acids. Germline V CDR1 and CDR2: MNHEY, SMNVEV (reference sequence). The junction had 5 bases not matched to a gene; V was cut back by 3 bases and J by 1 base. CDR3 protein: CASSLVTSGKSYNEQFF. In DNA, the CDR3 is TGTGCCAGCAGTTTGGTGACTAGCGGGAAGTCCTACAATGAGCAGTTCTTC.

The chain couples TRBV12-5 to TRBJ1-1; 9 nucleotides match TRBD1. In germline, CDR1 is LGHNT, CDR2 FRNRAP. There are 16 residues in the CDR3. Unmatched junction bases numbered 11, after V lost 9 bases and J lost 0 bases. CDR3 sequence reads: CASKGQGLIMNTEAFF. The CDR3, as DNA: TGTGCTAGCAAGGGACAGGGATTAATCATGAACACTGAAGCTTTCTTT.

The chain carries TRBV6-6 and TRBJ1-1; the D gene is possibly TRBD1 (5 bases). The germline V gene has CDR1 MNHNY and CDR2 SVGAGI (reference sequence). The CDR3 extends over 14 amino acids. Deletions cut 0 bases from V and 7 bases from J, with 12 bases between. In nucleotides, the CDR3 is TGTGCCAGCAGTTACTCTGCGGACATCGGTGAAGCTTTCTTT. Amino acid sequence: CASSYSADIGEAFF.

This rearrangement joins TRBV5-8 to TRBJ2-4; 7 bases are shared with TRBD1. The CDR3 is made up of 16 amino acids. Germline CDR1 SGHTS, CDR2 YDEGEE. Trimming cost V 4 bases and J 0 bases; bases outside gene matches: 7. The DNA of the CDR3 is TGTGCCAGCAGCCCTGGACAGGCTCTAGCCAAAAACATTCAGTACTTC. Its translation is CASSPGQALAKNIQYF.

The genes are TRBV7-9 and TRBJ2-7, with 7 bases lining up with TRBD2. J was trimmed by 6 bases and V by 5 bases; bases with no gene match: 13. The CDR3 covers 15 residues. Germline values: CDR1 SEHNR, CDR2 FQNEAQ (reference sequence). The CDR3 sequence: CASSPRAGSGGEQYF. CDR3 DNA sequence: TGTGCCAGCAGCCCCCGAGCGGGGAGCGGTGGCGAGCAGTACTTC.

J is TRBJ2-1 and V is TRBV5-4; TRBD2 matches at 7 bases. The V and J ends lost 6 bases and 2 bases, in that order; junction bases with no gene match: 8. The CDR3 length is 15 residues. Looked up from germline, CDR1 is SGHNT and CDR2 is YYREEE (reference sequence). The CDR3 region has the DNA TGTGCCAGCACCCTTGCTAGCGGCCCCTACAATGAGCAGTTCTTC. It yields the protein CASTLASGPYNEQFF.

This clone was counted a single time. This rearrangement joins TRBV6-5 to TRBJ1-2; a weak D match, TRBD1 (5 bases). Germline assignment: CDR1 MNHEY and CDR2 SVGAGI. This CDR3 has 13 amino acids. Trimming took 6 bases from V and 7 from J, leaving 15 bases between them. The CDR3 nucleotides are TGTGCCAGCAGGGCTGTAGGAAGGGGTGGCTACACCTTC. This encodes CASRAVGRGGYTF.

The chain carries TRBV19 and TRBJ1-5; D not resolved. The length of the CDR3 is 12 residues. V shed 2 bases and J shed 6 bases, with 5 bases lying between them. Germline CDR1 is LNHDA and CDR2 is SQIVND (reference sequence). CDR3 amino acids: CASSIKSQPQHF. In nucleotides, the CDR3 is TGTGCCAGTAGTATAAAGAGTCAGCCCCAGCATTTT.

The V and J genes are TRBV7-6 and TRBJ1-5; D call uncertain. Trimming removed 4 bases from V and 4 bases from J, with 5 bases in between. Looked up from germline, CDR1 is SGHVS and CDR2 is FNYEAQ. The CDR3 spans 12 residues. For the CDR3, the DNA is TGTGCCAGCAGCTCATTGAATCAGCCCCAGCATTTT. Translating gives CASSSLNQPQHF.

V is TRBV2 and J is TRBJ2-3; D possibly corresponds to TRBD2 (6 bases). The CDR3 length is 14 residues. V lost 4 bases, J lost 4 bases, and 12 bases lay in between. Germline CDR1 reads SNHLY; CDR2 reads FYNNEI. In DNA, the CDR3 is TGTGCCAGCAGTGTGGGACTTCCCCCAGATACGCAGTATTTT. It codes for CASSVGLPPDTQYF. Supplemented by reference TRBV2 and TRBJ2-3, the full variable domain reads EPEVTQTPSHQVTQMGQEVILRCVPISNHLYFYWYRQILGQKVEFLVSFYNNEISEKSEIFDDQFSVERPDGSNFTLKIRSTKLEDSAMYFCASSVGLPPDTQYFGPGTRLTVL.

This clone was found once. The chain is built from TRBV5-5 and TRBJ1-6, with D perhaps TRBD1 (5 bases). Germline values: CDR1 SGHKS, CDR2 YYEKEE (reference sequence). Between the trimmed V and J ends, which lost 4 bases and 17 bases, there was a span of 22 bases. The CDR3 loop spans 14 amino acids. The CDR3 coding sequence is TGTGCCAGCAGCACATCGGGGGATTCGAGCGTTATCCACTTT. Translating it yields CASSTSGDSSVIHF.

The J gene is TRBJ1-2, the V gene TRBV30; tentative D call: TRBD1 (5 bases). The V end was cut by 4 bases, the J end by 3 bases, with 18 bases between. Germline V CDR1 and CDR2: GTSNPN, SVGIG (reference sequence). The CDR3 loop spans 15 amino acids. This CDR3 is CAWNTGLTGDYGYTF. In nucleotides, the CDR3 is TGTGCCTGGAACACGGGGCTTACGGGGGACTATGGCTACACCTTC.

The chain has TRBV5-1 and TRBJ2-1, with D tentatively TRBD2 (5 bases). The CDR3 sequence is 11 residues long. V was clipped by 4 bases and J by 9 bases, with 8 bases between them. Germline V gene data show CDR1 as SGHRS and CDR2 as YFSETQ. In DNA, the CDR3 is TGCGCCAGCAGCGAAGCGGTTGAGCAGTTCTTC. It translates to CASSEAVEQFF.

V gene TRBV5-6 combines with J gene TRBJ2-5, with 9 bases lining up with TRBD2. The V and J ends lost 3 bases and 4 bases, in that order; junction bases with no gene match: 4. Looked up from germline, CDR1 is SGHDT and CDR2 is YYEEEE. This CDR3 spans 14 amino acids. For the CDR3, the DNA is TGTGCCAGCAGCTCCGGGCGGGGGGGAGAGACCCAGTACTTC. It is translated as CASSSGRGGETQYF.

The J gene is TRBJ1-2, the V gene TRBV7-7; 10 bases fit TRBD1. The CDR3 has 15 amino acids. Germline CDR1 and CDR2: SSHAT and FNYEAQ (reference sequence). Trimming removed 5 bases from V and 7 bases from J; junction bases left unmatched: 10. CDR3 region: CASSINGDRGCGYTF. CDR3 nucleotides: TGTGCCAGCAGCATAAACGGGGACAGGGGCTGTGGCTACACCTTC.

This chain links TRBV7-8 with TRBJ2-7; D uncertain. The CDR3 spans 16 residues. The germline V gene encodes CDR1 SGHVS and CDR2 FQNEAQ. The V and J ends lost 2 bases and 2 bases respectively, with 16 bases between them. The CDR3 reads CASSLLVRDSTYEQYF. The CDR3 nucleotides are TGTGCCAGCAGCTTACTCGTCCGCGATTCAACCTACGAGCAGTACTTC.

The chain couples TRBV2 to TRBJ1-6; D is possibly TRBD1 (6 bases). Germline V lookup: CDR1 SNHLY, CDR2 FYNNEI. Trimming took off 8 bases at V and 3 bases at J, with 14 bases between the two ends. The CDR3 covers 15 residues. The CDR3 loop is CASSIQGDYNSPLHF. CDR3 in DNA: TGTGCCAGCTCAATACAGGGAGACTATAATTCACCCCTCCACTTT.

The chain recombines TRBV25-1 with TRBJ1-4; D perhaps matches TRBD1 (5 bases). Trimming took off 2 bases at V and 4 bases at J, with 14 bases between the two ends. Looked up from germline, CDR1 is MGHDK and CDR2 is SYGVNS. The CDR3 loop spans 16 amino acids. The CDR3 coding sequence is TGTGCCAGCAGTGAAAACCTCATCGGGGGTAATGAAAAACTGTTTTTT. Translated, it gives CASSENLIGGNEKLFF.

The chain carries TRBV9 and TRBJ1-3, with D uncertain. CDR3 length equals 14 residues. V lost 3 bases and J lost 0, with 7 bases in between. Germline V gene lookup returns CDR1 SGDLS and CDR2 YYNGEE. The CDR3 coding sequence is TGTGCCAGCAGCGCGTACAGCTCTGGAAACACCATATATTTT. This sequence encodes CASSAYSSGNTIYF.

There are a few counts of this clone. The chain uses TRBV7-9 and TRBJ2-1; 14 nucleotides align to TRBD2. J was trimmed by 6 bases and V by 5 bases; bases with no gene match: 6. Germline V gene lookup returns CDR1 SEHNR and CDR2 FQNEAQ (reference sequence). The CDR3 is 16 residues long. CDR3 nucleotides: TGTGCCAGCAGCCCGAAGACTAGCGGGAGGGTCAATGAGCAGTTCTTC. Amino acids: CASSPKTSGRVNEQFF.

The chain is built from TRBV9 and TRBJ1-6; D might be TRBD1 (6 bases). Trimming left V 2 bases short and J 6 bases short, with 15 bases between. Germline CDR1 reads SGDLS; CDR2 reads YYNGEE. The CDR3 consists of 16 residues. The CDR3 spells CASSVGTPDSNSPLHF. CDR3 DNA: TGTGCCAGCAGCGTGGGGACACCCGATAGTAATTCACCCCTCCACTTT.

The rearrangement links TRBV11-2 to TRBJ2-1, with 9 bases matching TRBD2. V was clipped by 4 bases and J by 2 bases; unmatched bases: 6. Germline V CDR1 and CDR2: SGHAT, FQNNGV. This CDR3 region has 16 residues. The CDR3 protein is CASSYVTSGAYNEQFF. As DNA, the CDR3 is TGTGCCAGCAGCTACGTGACTAGCGGAGCCTACAATGAGCAGTTCTTC. Drawing the rest from reference TRBV11-2 and TRBJ2-1, the complete variable domain is EAGVAQSPRYKIIEKRQSVAFWCNPISGHATLYWYQQILGQGPKLLIQFQNNGVVDDSQLPKDRFSAERLKGVDSTLKIQPAKLEDSAVYLCASSYVTSGAYNEQFFGPGTRLTVL.

This clone was detected once. Different DNA sequences within this sample yield the same CDR3. The chain couples TRBV3-1 (or the pseudogene TRBV3-2) to TRBJ2-5; the match to TRBD2 covers 11 bases. With 1 base clipped from V and 2 bases from J, the junction kept 0 bases outside the gene matches. Germline CDR1 and CDR2: LGHDT and YNNKEL (reference sequence). This CDR3 has 15 amino acids. DNA of the CDR3: TGTGCCAGCAGCCAAGGACTAGCGGGACAAGAGACCCAGTACTTC. Its protein is CASSQGLAGQETQYF.

The chain links TRBV12-3 or TRBV12-4 to TRBJ1-5, with D unresolved. Trimming cost V 5 bases and J 5 bases, with 10 bases left between them. This CDR3 has 13 residues. The CDR3 DNA sequence: TGTGCCAGCAGTCCCGACGGGTATCAGCCCCAGCATTTT. Encoded protein: CASSPDGYQPQHF.